This TCR beta chain was retrieved from a study of CD8+ T cells in alopecia areata. On the study more broadly: Tofacitinib administration persisted for 6 to 18 months, succeeded by 6 months off drug. Findings and limits, study-wide: Mice showed clearer TCR sharing than patients did, a gap that was possibly HLA-related. Higher clonality was seen in lesional scalp than in normal scalp, especially in alopecia totalis/universalis.

The sample's treatment: oral pan-JAK inhibitor, 5-10 mg twice daily. Sorting separated CD4+ and CD8+ T cells out of PBMCs. Trimming removed 5 bases at V and 3 bases at J, with 10 bases between. The CDR3 runs to 14 residues. Germline V gene lookup returns CDR1 SEHNR and CDR2 FQNEAQ (reference sequence). The authors extracted RNA and reverse transcribed it into cDNA as the sequencing template. Sequencing used immunoSEQ multiplex PCR; TCRdb keeps in-frame clones, though not all of them. Here the sample spans some 210,000 clones, around 66% being singletons. This clone appeared many times. Antigen: not known.

The V gene is TRBV7-9, the J gene TRBJ1-4; perhaps TRBD1 as D (6 bases). The sample in question was CD4+ T cells sorted from blood, obtained at week 44, from a patient treated with tofacitinib. The receptor's source is a human donor with alopecia areata. The DNA for the CDR3 is TGTGCCAGCAGCGTACAGGGATCTAATGAAAAACTGTTTTTT. Protein sequence: CASSVQGSNEKLFF.